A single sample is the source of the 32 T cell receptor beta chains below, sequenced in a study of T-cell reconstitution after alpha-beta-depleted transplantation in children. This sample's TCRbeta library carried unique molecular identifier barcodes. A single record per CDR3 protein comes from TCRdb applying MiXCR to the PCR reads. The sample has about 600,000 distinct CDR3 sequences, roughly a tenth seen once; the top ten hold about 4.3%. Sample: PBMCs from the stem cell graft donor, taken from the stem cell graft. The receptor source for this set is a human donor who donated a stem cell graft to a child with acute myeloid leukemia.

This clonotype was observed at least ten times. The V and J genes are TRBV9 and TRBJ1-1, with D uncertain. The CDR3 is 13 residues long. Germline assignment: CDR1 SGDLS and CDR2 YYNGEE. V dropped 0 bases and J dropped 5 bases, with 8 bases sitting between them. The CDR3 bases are TGTGCCAGCAGCGTAGTTCCGGAAACTGAAGCTTTCTTT. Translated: CASSVVPETEAFF.

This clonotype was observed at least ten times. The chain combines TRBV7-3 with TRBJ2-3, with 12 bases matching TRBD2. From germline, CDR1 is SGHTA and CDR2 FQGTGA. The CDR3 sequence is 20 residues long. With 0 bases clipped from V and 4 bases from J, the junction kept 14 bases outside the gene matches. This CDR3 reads CASSLTSASGRAKLADTQYF. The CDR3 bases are TGTGCCAGCAGCTTAACGTCGGCTAGCGGGAGGGCCAAATTAGCAGATACGCAGTATTTT.

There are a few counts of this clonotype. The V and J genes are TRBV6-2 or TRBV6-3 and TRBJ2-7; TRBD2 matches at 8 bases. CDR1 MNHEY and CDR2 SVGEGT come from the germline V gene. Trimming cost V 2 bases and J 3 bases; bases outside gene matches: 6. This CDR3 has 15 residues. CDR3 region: CASSYRSGAGYEQYF. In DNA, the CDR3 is TGTGCCAGCAGTTACCGTAGCGGGGCCGGCTACGAGCAGTACTTC.

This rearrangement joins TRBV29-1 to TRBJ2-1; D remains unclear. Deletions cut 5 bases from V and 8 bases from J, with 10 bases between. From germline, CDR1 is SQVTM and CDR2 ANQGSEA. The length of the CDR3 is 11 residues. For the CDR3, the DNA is TGCAGCGTTCGATTGGTTCATGAGCAGTTCTTC. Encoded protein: CSVRLVHEQFF.

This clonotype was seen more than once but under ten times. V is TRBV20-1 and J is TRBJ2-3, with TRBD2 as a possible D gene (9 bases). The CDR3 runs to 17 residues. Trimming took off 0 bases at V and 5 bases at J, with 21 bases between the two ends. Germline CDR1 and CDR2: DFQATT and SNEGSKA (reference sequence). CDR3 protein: CSARDSRASGTGDTQYF. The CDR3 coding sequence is TGCAGTGCTAGAGATAGTAGGGCTAGCGGGACAGGAGATACGCAGTATTTT.

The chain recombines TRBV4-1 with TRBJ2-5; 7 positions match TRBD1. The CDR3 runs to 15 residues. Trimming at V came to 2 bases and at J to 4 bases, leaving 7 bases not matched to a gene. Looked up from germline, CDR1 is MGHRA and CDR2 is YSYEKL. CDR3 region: CASSQIVDRVETQYF. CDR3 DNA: TGCGCCAGCAGCCAAATAGTCGACAGGGTAGAGACCCAGTACTTC.

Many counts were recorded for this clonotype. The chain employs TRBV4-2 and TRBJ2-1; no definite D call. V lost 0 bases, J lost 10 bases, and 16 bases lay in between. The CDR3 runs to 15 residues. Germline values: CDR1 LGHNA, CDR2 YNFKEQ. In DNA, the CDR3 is TGTGCCAGCAGCCAAGATCGAGGCCCGACTCGGGAGCAGTTCTTC. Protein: CASSQDRGPTREQFF.

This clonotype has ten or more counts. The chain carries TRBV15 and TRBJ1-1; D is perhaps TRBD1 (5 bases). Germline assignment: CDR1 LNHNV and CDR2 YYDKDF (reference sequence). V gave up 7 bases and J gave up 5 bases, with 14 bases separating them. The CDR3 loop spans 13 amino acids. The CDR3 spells CATIGRDGTEAFF. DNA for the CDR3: TGTGCCACCATAGGTAGGGACGGGACTGAAGCTTTCTTT.

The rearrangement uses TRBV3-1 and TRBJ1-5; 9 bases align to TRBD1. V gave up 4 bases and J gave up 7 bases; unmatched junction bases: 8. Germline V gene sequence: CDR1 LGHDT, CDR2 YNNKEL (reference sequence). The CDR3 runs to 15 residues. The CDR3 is CASSRGGTGLQPQHF. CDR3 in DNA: TGTGCCAGCAGCCGAGGGGGGACAGGGCTCCAGCCCCAGCATTTT.

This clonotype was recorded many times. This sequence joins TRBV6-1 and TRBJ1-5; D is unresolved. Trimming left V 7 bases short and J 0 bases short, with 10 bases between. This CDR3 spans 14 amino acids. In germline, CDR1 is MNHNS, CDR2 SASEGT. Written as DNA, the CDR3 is TGTGCCAGCAAACCCGGGTATAGCAATCAGCCCCAGCATTTT. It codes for CASKPGYSNQPQHF.

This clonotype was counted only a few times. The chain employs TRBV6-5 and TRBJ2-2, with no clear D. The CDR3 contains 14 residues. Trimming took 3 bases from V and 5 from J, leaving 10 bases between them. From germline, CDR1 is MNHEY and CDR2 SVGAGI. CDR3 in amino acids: CASSYFSRTGELFF. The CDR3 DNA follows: TGTGCCAGCAGTTATTTCTCACGGACCGGGGAGCTGTTTTTT.

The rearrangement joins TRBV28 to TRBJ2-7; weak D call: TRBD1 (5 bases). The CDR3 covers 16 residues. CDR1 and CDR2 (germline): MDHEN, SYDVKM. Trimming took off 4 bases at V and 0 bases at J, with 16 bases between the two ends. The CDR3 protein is CASSSGLRALSYEQYF. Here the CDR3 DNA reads TGTGCCAGCAGTTCCGGTCTCAGGGCGCTCTCCTACGAGCAGTACTTC.

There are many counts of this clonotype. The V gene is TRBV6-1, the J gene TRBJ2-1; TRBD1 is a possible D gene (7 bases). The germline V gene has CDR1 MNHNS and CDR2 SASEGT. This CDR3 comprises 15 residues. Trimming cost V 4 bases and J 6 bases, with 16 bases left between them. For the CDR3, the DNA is TGTGCCAGCAGTGGCGGGACAGTAAAATTCAATGAGCAGTTCTTC. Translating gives CASSGGTVKFNEQFF.

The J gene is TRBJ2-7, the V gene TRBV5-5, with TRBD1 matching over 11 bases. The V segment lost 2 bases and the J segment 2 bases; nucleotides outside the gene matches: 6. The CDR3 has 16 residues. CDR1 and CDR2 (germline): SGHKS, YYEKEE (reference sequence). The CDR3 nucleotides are TGTGCCAGCAGCTTACTTATGGGACAGGGGGCCTACGAGCAGTACTTC. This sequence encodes CASSLLMGQGAYEQYF.

For the CDR3, the DNA is TGTGCCAGCAGCCCATTAGGGGGGACTAGCGGGAGACGGGCCGGGGAGCTGTTTTTT. It translates to CASSPLGGTSGRRAGELFF. The V gene is TRBV7-3, the J gene TRBJ2-2; 14 nucleotides line up with TRBD2. Germline CDR1 is SGHTA and CDR2 is FQGTGA. The CDR3 sequence is 19 residues long. J was trimmed by 6 bases and V by 5 bases; bases with no gene match: 14. The full variable domain, completed using reference TRBV7-3 and TRBJ2-2, is GAGVSQTPSNKVTEKGKYVELRCDPISGHTALYWYRQSLGQGPEFLIYFQGTGAADDSGLPNDRFFAVRPEGSVSTLKIQRTERGDSAVYLCASSPLGGTSGRRAGELFFGEGSRLTVL.

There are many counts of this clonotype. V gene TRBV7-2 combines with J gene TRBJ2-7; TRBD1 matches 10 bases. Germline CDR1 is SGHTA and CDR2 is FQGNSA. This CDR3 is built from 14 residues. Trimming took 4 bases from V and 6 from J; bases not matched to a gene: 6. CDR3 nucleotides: TGTGCCAGCAGCTGGAGGGACAGGGGTCGCGAGCAGTACTTC. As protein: CASSWRDRGREQYF. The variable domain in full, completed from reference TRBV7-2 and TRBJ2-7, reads GAGVSQSPSNKVTEKGKDVELRCDPISGHTALYWYRQSLGQGLEFLIYFQGNSAPDKSGLPSDRFSAERTGGSVSTLTIQRTQQEDSAVYLCASSWRDRGREQYFGPGTRLTVT.

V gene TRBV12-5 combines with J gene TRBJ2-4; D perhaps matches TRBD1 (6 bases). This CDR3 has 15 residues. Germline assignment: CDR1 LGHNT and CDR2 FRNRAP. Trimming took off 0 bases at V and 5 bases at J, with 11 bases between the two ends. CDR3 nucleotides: TGTGCTAGTGGTTTGGTCCCAGGGGAGCAAAACATTCAGTACTTC. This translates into CASGLVPGEQNIQYF.

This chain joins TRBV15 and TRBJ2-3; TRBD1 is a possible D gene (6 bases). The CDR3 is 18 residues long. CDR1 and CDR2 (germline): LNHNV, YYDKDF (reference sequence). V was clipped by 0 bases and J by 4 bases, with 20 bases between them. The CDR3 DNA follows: TGTGCCACCAGCAGAGATAGTCTGGTGACAGGTGGAGCAGATACGCAGTATTTT. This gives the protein CATSRDSLVTGGADTQYF.

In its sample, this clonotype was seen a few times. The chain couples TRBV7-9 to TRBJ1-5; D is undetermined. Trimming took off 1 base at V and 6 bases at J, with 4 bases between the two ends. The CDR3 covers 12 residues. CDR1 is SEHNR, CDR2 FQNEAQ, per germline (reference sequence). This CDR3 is CASSLGSQPQHF. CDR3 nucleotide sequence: TGTGCCAGCAGCTTAGGGAGTCAGCCCCAGCATTTT. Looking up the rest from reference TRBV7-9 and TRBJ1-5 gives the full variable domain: DTGVSQNPRHKITKRGQNVTFRCDPISEHNRLYWYRQTLGQGPEFLTYFQNEAQLEKSRLLSDRFSAERPKGSFSTLEIQRTEQGDSAMYLCASSLGSQPQHFGDGTRLSIL.

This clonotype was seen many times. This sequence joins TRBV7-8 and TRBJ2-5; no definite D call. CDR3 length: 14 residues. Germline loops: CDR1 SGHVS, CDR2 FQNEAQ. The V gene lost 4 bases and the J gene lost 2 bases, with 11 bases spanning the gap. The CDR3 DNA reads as TGTGCCAGCAGCTCCCTCAGCAGACAAGAGACCCAGTACTTC. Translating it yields CASSSLSRQETQYF.

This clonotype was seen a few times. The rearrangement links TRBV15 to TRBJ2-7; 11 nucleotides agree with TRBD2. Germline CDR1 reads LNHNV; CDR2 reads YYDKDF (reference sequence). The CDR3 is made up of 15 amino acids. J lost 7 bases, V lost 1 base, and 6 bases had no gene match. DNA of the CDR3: TGTGCCACCAGCAGAGTACTAGCGGGAGCGGGAGAGCAGTACTTC. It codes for CATSRVLAGAGEQYF.

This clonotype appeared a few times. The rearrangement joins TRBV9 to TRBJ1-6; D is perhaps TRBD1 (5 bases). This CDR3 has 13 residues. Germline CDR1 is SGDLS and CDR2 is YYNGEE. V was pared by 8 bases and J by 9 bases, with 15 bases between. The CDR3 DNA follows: TGTGCCAGTGGGGGGACGTCATTTTCACCCCTCCACTTT. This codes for CASGGTSFSPLHF. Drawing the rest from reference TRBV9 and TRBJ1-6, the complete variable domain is DSGVTQTPKHLITATGQRVTLRCSPRSGDLSVYWYQQSLDQGLQFLIQYYNGEERAKGNILERFSAQQFPDLHSELNLSSLELGDSALYFCASGGTSFSPLHFGNGTRLTVT.

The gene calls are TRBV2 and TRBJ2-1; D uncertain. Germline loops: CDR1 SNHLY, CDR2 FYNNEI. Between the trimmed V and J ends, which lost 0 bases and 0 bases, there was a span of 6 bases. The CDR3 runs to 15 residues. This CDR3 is CASSEADSSYNEQFF. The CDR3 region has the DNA TGTGCCAGCAGTGAAGCGGATAGCTCCTACAATGAGCAGTTCTTC.

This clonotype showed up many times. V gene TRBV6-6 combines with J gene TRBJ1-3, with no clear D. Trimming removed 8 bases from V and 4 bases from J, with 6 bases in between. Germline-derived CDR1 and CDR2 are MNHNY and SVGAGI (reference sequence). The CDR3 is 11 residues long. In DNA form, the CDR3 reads TGTGCCAGCTCGGAGGGAAACACCATATATTTT. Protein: CASSEGNTIYF.

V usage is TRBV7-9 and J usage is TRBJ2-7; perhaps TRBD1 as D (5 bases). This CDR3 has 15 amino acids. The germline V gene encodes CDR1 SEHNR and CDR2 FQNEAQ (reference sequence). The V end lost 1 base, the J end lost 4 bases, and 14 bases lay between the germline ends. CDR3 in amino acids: CASSLGWAGLYEQYF. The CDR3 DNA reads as TGTGCCAGCAGCTTAGGGTGGGCAGGGTTGTACGAGCAGTACTTC.

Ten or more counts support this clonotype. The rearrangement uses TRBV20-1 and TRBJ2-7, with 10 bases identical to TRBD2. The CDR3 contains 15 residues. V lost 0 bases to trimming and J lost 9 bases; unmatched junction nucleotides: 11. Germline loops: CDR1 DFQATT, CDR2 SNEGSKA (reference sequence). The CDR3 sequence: CSAREQLAGSGGQYF. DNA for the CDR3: TGCAGTGCTAGAGAACAACTAGCGGGGTCTGGGGGGCAGTACTTC.

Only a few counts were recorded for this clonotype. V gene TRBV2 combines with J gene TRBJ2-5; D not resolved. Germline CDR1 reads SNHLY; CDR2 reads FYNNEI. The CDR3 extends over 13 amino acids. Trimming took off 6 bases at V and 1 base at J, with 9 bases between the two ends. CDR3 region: CASRADSQETQYF. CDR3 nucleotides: TGTGCCAGCAGGGCGGATTCCCAAGAGACCCAGTACTTC.

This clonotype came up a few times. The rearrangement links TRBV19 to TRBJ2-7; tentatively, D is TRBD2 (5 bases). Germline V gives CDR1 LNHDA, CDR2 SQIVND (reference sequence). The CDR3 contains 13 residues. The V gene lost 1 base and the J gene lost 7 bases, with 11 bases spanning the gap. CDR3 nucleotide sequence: TGTGCCAGTAGTATAGTCGGGATTTCTGAGCAGTACTTC. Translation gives CASSIVGISEQYF.

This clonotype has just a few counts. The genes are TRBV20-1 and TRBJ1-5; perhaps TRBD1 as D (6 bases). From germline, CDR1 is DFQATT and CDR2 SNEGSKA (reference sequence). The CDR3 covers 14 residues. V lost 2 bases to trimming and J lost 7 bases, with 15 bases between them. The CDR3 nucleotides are TGCAGTGCTAGACGACAGGCCGGGACGCAGCCCCAGCATTTT. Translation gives CSARRQAGTQPQHF.

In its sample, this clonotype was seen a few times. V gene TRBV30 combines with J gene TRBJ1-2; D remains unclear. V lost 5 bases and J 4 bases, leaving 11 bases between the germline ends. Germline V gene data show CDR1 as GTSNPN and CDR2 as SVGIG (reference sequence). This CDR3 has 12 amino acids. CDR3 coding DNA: TGTGCCTGGGATAAGGTGGGCTATGGCTACACCTTC. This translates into CAWDKVGYGYTF.

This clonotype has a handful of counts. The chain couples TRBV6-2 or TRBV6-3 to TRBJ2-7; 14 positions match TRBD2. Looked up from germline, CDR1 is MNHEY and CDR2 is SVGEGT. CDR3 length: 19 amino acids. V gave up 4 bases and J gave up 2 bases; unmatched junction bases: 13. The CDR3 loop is CASSSYPGLAGVKAYEQYF. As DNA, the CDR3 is TGTGCCAGCAGTTCATACCCGGGACTAGCGGGAGTCAAGGCCTACGAGCAGTACTTC.

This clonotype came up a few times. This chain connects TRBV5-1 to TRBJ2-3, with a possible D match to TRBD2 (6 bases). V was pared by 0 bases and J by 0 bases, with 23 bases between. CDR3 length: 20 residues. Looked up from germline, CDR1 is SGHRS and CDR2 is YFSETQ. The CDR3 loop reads CASSLAAGLILPASTDTQYF. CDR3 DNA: TGCGCCAGCAGCTTGGCCGCGGGACTCATACTGCCGGCTAGCACAGATACGCAGTATTTT.